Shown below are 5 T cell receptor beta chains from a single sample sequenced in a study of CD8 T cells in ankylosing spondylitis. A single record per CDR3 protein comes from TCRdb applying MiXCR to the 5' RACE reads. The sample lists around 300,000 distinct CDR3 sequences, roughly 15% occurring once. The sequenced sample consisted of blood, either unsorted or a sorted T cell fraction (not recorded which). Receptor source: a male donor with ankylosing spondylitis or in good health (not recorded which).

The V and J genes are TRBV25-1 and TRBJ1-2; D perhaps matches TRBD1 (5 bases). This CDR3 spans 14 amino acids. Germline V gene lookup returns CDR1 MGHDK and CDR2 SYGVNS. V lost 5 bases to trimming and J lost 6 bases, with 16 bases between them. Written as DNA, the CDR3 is TGTGCCAGCAGTTCGTCCTGGGGCTATAATGGCTACACCTTC. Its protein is CASSSSWGYNGYTF.

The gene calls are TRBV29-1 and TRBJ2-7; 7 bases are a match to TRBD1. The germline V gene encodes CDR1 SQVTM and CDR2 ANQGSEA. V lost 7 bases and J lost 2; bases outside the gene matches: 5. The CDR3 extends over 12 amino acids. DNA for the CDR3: TGCAGCGACGGACAGGTAGCCTACGAGCAGTACTTC. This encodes CSDGQVAYEQYF.

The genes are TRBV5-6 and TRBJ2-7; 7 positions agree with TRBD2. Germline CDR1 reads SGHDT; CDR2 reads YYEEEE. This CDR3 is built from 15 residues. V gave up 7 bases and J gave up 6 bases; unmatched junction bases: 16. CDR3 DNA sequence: TGTGCCAGCGCGACGACAAAGACGGGGGGTCGCGAGCAGTACTTC. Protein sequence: CASATTKTGGREQYF.

The DNA of the CDR3 is TGCAGTGCTAGAGGCCACAACGGATTCAGCACTGAAGCTTTCTTT. Amino acids: CSARGHNGFSTEAFF. This chain uses TRBV20-1 with TRBJ1-1; D gene unclear. This CDR3 comprises 15 residues. CDR1 DFQATT and CDR2 SNEGSKA come from the germline V gene (reference sequence). The germline V and J ends were trimmed by 1 base and 4 bases, with 16 bases remaining between them.

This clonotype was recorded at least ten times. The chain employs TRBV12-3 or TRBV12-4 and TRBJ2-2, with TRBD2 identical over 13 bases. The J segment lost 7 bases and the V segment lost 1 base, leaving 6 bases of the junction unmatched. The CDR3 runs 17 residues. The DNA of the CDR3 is TGTGCCAGCAGTTTAGGGACTAGCGGGAGCATGTACGGGGAGCTGTTTTTT. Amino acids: CASSLGTSGSMYGELFF.